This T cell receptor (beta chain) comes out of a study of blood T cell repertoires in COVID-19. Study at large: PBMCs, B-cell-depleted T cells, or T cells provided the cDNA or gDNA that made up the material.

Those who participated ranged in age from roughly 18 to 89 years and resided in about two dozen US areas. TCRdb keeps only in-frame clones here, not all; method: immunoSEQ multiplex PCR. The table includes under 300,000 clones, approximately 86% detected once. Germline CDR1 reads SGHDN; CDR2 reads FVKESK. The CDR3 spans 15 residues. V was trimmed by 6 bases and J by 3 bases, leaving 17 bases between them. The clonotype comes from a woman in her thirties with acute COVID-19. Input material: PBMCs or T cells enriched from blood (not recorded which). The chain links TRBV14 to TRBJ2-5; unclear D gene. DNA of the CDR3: TGTGCCAGCAGTCTCCGATCTCGTAGAGAAGAGACCCAGTACTTC. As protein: CASSLRSRREETQYF.